This T cell receptor (beta chain) was recovered during a study of technical replicates of blood from a handful of donors. Repertoires were generated with immunoSEQ multiplex PCR, while TCRdb's copy carries only in-frame clones and drops some. This table holds 14,000 or so clones, just under 85% found once. With 5 bases clipped from V and 2 bases from J, the junction kept 7 bases outside the gene matches. Germline V gene data show CDR1 as SGHNT and CDR2 as YENEEA. This CDR3 region has 15 residues. This receptor was taken from a human donor in good health. V usage is TRBV11-3 and J usage is TRBJ2-3, with TRBD2 identical over 7 bases. The sample was PBMCs. The CDR3 region has the DNA TGTGCCAGCAGCCCCGGACTAGGGATCACAGATACGCAGTATTTT. This sequence encodes CASSPGLGITDTQYF.